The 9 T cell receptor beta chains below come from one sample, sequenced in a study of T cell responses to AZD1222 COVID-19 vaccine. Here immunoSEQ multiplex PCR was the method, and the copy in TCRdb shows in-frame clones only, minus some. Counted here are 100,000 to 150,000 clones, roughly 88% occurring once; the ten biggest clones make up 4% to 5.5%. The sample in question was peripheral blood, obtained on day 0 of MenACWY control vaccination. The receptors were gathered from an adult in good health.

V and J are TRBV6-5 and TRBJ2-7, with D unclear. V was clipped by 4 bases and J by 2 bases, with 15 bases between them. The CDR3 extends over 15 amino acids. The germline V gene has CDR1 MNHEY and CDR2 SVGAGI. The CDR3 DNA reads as TGTGCCAGCAGTTCCTCAAGGGCAGGAGCCTACGAGCAGTACTTC. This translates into CASSSSRAGAYEQYF.

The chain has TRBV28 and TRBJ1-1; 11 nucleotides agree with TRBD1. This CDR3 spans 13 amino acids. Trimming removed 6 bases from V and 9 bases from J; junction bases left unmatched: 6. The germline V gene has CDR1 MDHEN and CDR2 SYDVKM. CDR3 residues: CASSGQGAIKAFF. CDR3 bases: TGTGCCAGCAGCGGACAGGGGGCAATAAAAGCTTTCTTT.

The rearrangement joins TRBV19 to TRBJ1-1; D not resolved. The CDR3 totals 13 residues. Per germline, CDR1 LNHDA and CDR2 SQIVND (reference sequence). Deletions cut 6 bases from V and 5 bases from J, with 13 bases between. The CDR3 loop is CASSPPGRTEAFF. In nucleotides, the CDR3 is TGTGCCAGTAGCCCACCGGGTCGAACTGAAGCTTTCTTT. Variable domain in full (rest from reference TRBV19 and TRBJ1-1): DGGITQSPKYLFRKEGQNVTLSCEQNLNHDAMYWYRQDPGQGLRLIYYSQIVNDFQKGDIAEGYSVSREKKESFPLTVTSAQKNPTAFYLCASSPPGRTEAFFGQGTRLTVV.

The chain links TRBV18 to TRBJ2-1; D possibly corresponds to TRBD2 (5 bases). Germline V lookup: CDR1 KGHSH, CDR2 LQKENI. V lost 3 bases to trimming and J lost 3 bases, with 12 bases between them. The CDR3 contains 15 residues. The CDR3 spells CASSPFQRNYNEQFF. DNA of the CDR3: TGTGCCAGCTCACCTTTCCAGCGGAACTACAATGAGCAGTTCTTC. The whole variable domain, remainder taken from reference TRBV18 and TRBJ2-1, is NAGVMQNPRHLVRRRGQEARLRCSPMKGHSHVYWYRQLPEEGLKFMVYLQKENIIDESGMPKERFSAEFPKEGPSILRIQQVVRGDSAAYFCASSPFQRNYNEQFFGPGTRLTVL.

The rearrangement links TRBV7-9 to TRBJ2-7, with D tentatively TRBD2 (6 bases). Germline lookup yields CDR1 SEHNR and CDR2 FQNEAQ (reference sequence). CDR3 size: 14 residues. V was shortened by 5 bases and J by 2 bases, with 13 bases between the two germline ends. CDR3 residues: CASSQQLATYEQYF. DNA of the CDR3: TGTGCCAGCAGCCAACAACTAGCCACCTACGAGCAGTACTTC.

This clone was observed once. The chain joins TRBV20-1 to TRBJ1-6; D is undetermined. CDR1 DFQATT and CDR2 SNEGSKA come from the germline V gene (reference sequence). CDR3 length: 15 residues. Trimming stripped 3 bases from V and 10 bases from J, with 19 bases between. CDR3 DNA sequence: TGCAGTGCTAGTATCCGCGGTCAGGTTAGCTCACCCCTCCACTTT. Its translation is CSASIRGQVSSPLHF.

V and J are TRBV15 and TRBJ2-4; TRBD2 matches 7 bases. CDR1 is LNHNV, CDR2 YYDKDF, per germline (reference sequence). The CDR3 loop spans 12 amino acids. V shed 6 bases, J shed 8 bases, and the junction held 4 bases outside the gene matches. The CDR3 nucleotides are TGTGCCACCAGTCGGGGGGATGACATTCAGTACTTC. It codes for CATSRGDDIQYF. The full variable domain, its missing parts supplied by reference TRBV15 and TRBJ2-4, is DAMVIQNPRYQVTQFGKPVTLSCSQTLNHNVMYWYQQKSSQAPKLLFHYYDKDFNNEADTPDNFQSRRPNTSFCFLDIRSPGLGDTAMYLCATSRGDDIQYFGAGTRLSVL.

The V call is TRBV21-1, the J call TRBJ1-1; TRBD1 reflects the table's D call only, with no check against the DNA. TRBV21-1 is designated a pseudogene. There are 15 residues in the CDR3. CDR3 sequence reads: CASTKGDRLNTEAFF. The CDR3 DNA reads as TGTGCCAGCACAAAGGGGGACAGGTTAAACACTGAAGCTTTCTTT.

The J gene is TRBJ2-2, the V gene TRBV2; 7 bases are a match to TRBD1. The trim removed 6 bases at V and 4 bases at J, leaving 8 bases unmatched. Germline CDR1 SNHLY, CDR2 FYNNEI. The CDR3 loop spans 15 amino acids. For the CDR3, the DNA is TGTGCCAGCAGGGGAGAGGGGGCTAGCACCGGGGAGCTGTTTTTT. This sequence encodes CASRGEGASTGELFF.